A single sample gave rise to the 29 T cell receptor beta chains below, sequenced in a study of shared clonotypes between healthy human individuals (TCRdb year 2020). The library was obtained by the immunoSEQ multiplex PCR assay. TCRdb mirrors the immuneACCESS table, restricted to in-frame sequences. Some clones are absent from its copies; in checked studies, under half trace to an unresolved V gene, and the reason for the others is unknown. The sample table contains roughly 500,000 clones; only one count was recorded for 70% to 80% of them. The top ten clonotypes cover over 10% of the sample. Sequenced material: PBMCs. The receptors here all came from a woman between 35 and 50 years old in good health. Some clones in this sample may be carry-over from other donors' samples.

The genes are TRBV28 and TRBJ2-7, with 7 bases that match TRBD2. Germline V gives CDR1 MDHEN, CDR2 SYDVKM. The CDR3 has 15 amino acids. The V segment lost 2 bases and the J segment 2 bases; nucleotides outside the gene matches: 6. The CDR3 region is CASSLIAGDAYEQYF. CDR3 DNA sequence: TGTGCCAGCAGTTTAATCGCGGGGGACGCCTACGAGCAGTACTTC.

The CDR3 DNA reads TGTGCCAGCTCTGGGACCCCCGAATACAATGAGCAGTTCTTC. The encoded protein is CASSGTPEYNEQFF. This sequence joins TRBV28 and TRBJ2-1; TRBD1 or TRBD2 may be the D gene (5 bases each). Per the germline V gene, CDR1 is MDHEN and CDR2 is SYDVKM. V was pared by 8 bases and J by 4 bases, with 15 bases between. CDR3 size: 14 residues.

The rearrangement joins TRBV15 to TRBJ2-5; D might be TRBD1 (6 bases). This CDR3 has 15 amino acids. Trimming shortened V by 0 bases and J by 1 base, and 9 bases separated the two germline ends. Germline values: CDR1 LNHNV, CDR2 YYDKDF (reference sequence). The CDR3 bases are TGTGCCACCAGCAGAGATGGGGGCCTCCAAGAGACCCAGTACTTC. As protein: CATSRDGGLQETQYF.

This chain uses TRBV18 with TRBJ1-2; a possible D gene is TRBD1 (6 bases). Trimming took 0 bases from V and 8 from J, leaving 19 bases between them. This CDR3 comprises 16 residues. From germline, CDR1 is KGHSH and CDR2 LQKENI. This CDR3 is CASSPPGQGGEGGYTF. The CDR3 region has the DNA TGTGCCAGCTCACCACCTGGACAAGGGGGGGAAGGAGGCTACACCTTC.

This clone was seen only once. The chain has TRBV28 and TRBJ1-3; no clear D gene. The CDR3 extends over 17 amino acids. V lost 2 bases and J 3 bases, leaving 17 bases between the germline ends. The germline CDR1 and CDR2 sequences are MDHEN and SYDVKM. CDR3 sequence reads: CASSLRIGRAIGNTIYF. The CDR3 region has the DNA TGTGCCAGCAGTTTAAGGATCGGGAGGGCCATTGGAAACACCATATATTTT.

The V call is TRBV10-3, the J call TRBJ2-1; 12 nucleotides align to TRBD2. Looked up from germline, CDR1 is ENHRY and CDR2 is SYGVKD. This CDR3 region has 15 residues. V trimming: 5 bases; J trimming: 4 bases; junction bases outside the gene matches: 3. CDR3 sequence reads: CAISSGLAGYNEQFF. CDR3 coding DNA: TGTGCCATCAGTTCCGGACTAGCGGGGTACAATGAGCAGTTCTTC.

The V and J genes are TRBV7-2 and TRBJ2-7; D possibly uses TRBD1 or TRBD2 (5 bases each). V was trimmed by 1 base and J by 6 bases, leaving 16 bases between them. Looked up from germline, CDR1 is SGHTA and CDR2 is FQGNSA. This CDR3 comprises 15 residues. In DNA, the CDR3 is TGTGCCAGCAGCTTAGGGGGGAGTCAGTTTGCCGAGCAGTACTTC. Protein product: CASSLGGSQFAEQYF.

The rearrangement joins TRBV28 to TRBJ2-3; perhaps D is TRBD1 or TRBD2 (6 bases each). The CDR3 is made up of 14 amino acids. From germline, CDR1 is MDHEN and CDR2 SYDVKM. V was cut by 3 bases and J by 8 bases, with 15 bases left in between. CDR3 bases: TGTGCCAGCAGTTTCCTAAGAGGGGGAGGTACGCAGTATTTT. It translates to CASSFLRGGGTQYF.

CDR3 in amino acids: CASSHGDNQPQHF. The DNA for the CDR3 is TGTGCCAGCAGCCACGGAGACAATCAGCCCCAGCATTTT. This chain uses TRBV27 with TRBJ1-5; no firm D call. The CDR3 is 13 residues long. V was trimmed by 6 bases and J by 3 bases, leaving 9 bases between them. CDR1 and CDR2 from the germline V gene are MNHEY and SMNVEV (reference sequence).

The rearrangement links TRBV25-1 to TRBJ1-5; tentative D call: TRBD1 (6 bases). The V end lost 4 bases, the J end lost 8 bases, and 15 bases lay between the germline ends. CDR3 length equals 14 residues. The V gene's germline CDR1 is MGHDK and CDR2 SYGVNS. CDR3 in amino acids: CASSAQGRTEPQHF. The CDR3 DNA is TGTGCCAGCAGTGCACAGGGTAGGACTGAGCCCCAGCATTTT. Full variable domain (missing parts from reference TRBV25-1 and TRBJ1-5): EADIYQTPRYLVIGTGKKITLECSQTMGHDKMYWYQQDPGMELHLIHYSYGVNSTEKGDLSSESTVSRIRTEHFPLTLESARPSHTSQYLCASSAQGRTEPQHFGDGTRLSIL.

The chain links TRBV2 to TRBJ1-3; D is unresolved. The CDR3 covers 14 residues. Germline-derived CDR1 and CDR2 are SNHLY and FYNNEI. With 5 bases removed from V and 3 bases from J, the gap between germline ends came to 11 bases. The chain's CDR3 is CASSPIRDGNTIYF. CDR3 coding DNA: TGTGCCAGCAGTCCCATCCGAGATGGAAACACCATATATTTT.

The chain carries TRBV6-5 and TRBJ1-5; possibly TRBD1 for D (6 bases). V lost 6 bases and J 2 bases, leaving 14 bases between the germline ends. Germline CDR1 reads MNHEY; CDR2 reads SVGAGI. The CDR3 extends over 15 amino acids. The CDR3 nucleotides are TGTGCCAGCAGACCCAGGGGTTTTGGCAATCAGCCCCAGCATTTT. This codes for CASRPRGFGNQPQHF.

This clone showed up just once. This chain links TRBV5-6 with TRBJ1-2, with TRBD1 as a possible D gene (6 bases). Trimming stripped 0 bases from V and 4 bases from J, with 7 bases between. Germline values: CDR1 SGHDT, CDR2 YYEEEE. CDR3 length equals 13 residues. The CDR3: CASSLDRVYGYTF. The DNA of the CDR3 is TGTGCCAGCAGCTTGGACAGGGTCTATGGCTACACCTTC.

This clone was observed many times. The V and J genes are TRBV7-3 and TRBJ2-3; 7 bases line up with TRBD2. CDR3 length equals 15 residues. J gave up 2 bases and V 3 bases, and 5 bases lay outside the gene matches. Per the germline V gene, CDR1 is SGHTA and CDR2 is FQGTGA. Written as DNA, the CDR3 is TGTGCCAGCAGCTTTTTTAGCGGGCCCACAGATACGCAGTATTTT. This translates into CASSFFSGPTDTQYF.

V and J are TRBV7-3 and TRBJ2-1; D is uncertain. Germline CDR1 and CDR2: SGHTA and FQGTGA. The length of the CDR3 is 16 residues. V gave up 1 base and J gave up 3 bases, with 13 bases separating them. The CDR3 sequence is CASSLRAQAGYNEQFF. The CDR3 nucleotides read TGTGCCAGCAGCTTAAGGGCGCAGGCAGGCTACAATGAGCAGTTCTTC.

V gene TRBV9 combines with J gene TRBJ2-6; possibly TRBD1 for D (6 bases). This CDR3 contains 15 residues. V was clipped by 4 bases and J by 4 bases, with 12 bases between them. Germline values: CDR1 SGDLS, CDR2 YYNGEE. The CDR3 is CASSLTGSGANVLTF. The DNA for the CDR3 is TGTGCCAGCAGCCTTACAGGGTCCGGGGCCAACGTCCTGACTTTC.

There are a few counts of this clone. This sequence joins TRBV6-5 and TRBJ1-1; D is perhaps TRBD1 (5 bases). The CDR3 has 15 residues. With 1 base removed from V and 2 bases from J, the gap between germline ends came to 11 bases. CDR1 is MNHEY, CDR2 SVGAGI, per germline. The CDR3 nucleotides are TGTGCCAGCAGTTACTATACGGGACTAAACACTGAAGCTTTCTTT. It yields the protein CASSYYTGLNTEAFF.

DNA of the CDR3: TGTGCCAGCAGCTTAGGTGTGGGTAGGGGGCAGTATTTT. Translated: CASSLGVGRGQYF. The J gene is TRBJ2-3, the V gene TRBV7-2; perhaps TRBD1 as D (5 bases). This CDR3 is built from 13 residues. With 1 base removed from V and 11 bases from J, the gap between germline ends came to 13 bases. CDR1 is SGHTA and CDR2 is FQGNSA in the germline V gene. The full variable domain, with the rest looked up from reference TRBV7-2 and TRBJ2-3, is GAGVSQSPSNKVTEKGKDVELRCDPISGHTALYWYRQSLGQGLEFLIYFQGNSAPDKSGLPSDRFSAERTGGSVSTLTIQRTQQEDSAVYLCASSLGVGRGQYFGPGTRLTVL.

The chain's CDR3 is CASSLRGWDGSEQYF. CDR3 nucleotide sequence: TGTGCCAGCAGCTTAAGGGGATGGGACGGGTCCGAGCAGTACTTC. The chain joins TRBV7-8 to TRBJ2-7, with D perhaps being TRBD1 or TRBD2 (5 bases each). This CDR3 is built from 15 residues. The germline gives CDR1 SGHVS, CDR2 FQNEAQ. V lost 2 bases and J lost 6, with 17 bases in between.

The chain's CDR3 is CASSLGSYVEQFF. CDR3 sequence (DNA): TGTGCCAGCAGCCTGGGAAGCTACGTTGAGCAGTTCTTC. This chain connects TRBV7-2 to TRBJ2-1; no definite D call. CDR3 length: 13 amino acids. With 5 bases removed from V and 9 bases from J, the gap between germline ends came to 14 bases. Germline CDR1 and CDR2: SGHTA and FQGNSA.

In this sample, this clone turned up a few times. The chain links TRBV11-3 to TRBJ2-1, with 12 bases lining up with TRBD2. From germline, CDR1 is SGHNT and CDR2 YENEEA. With 5 bases clipped from V and 3 bases from J, the junction kept 5 bases outside the gene matches. CDR3 size: 16 residues. The CDR3 here is CASSLSTSGSYNEQFF. The CDR3 bases are TGTGCCAGCAGCCTCTCGACTAGCGGGAGCTACAATGAGCAGTTCTTC. The entire variable domain, with the rest obtained from reference TRBV11-3 and TRBJ2-1, is as follows: EAGVVQSPRYKIIEKKQPVAFWCNPISGHNTLYWYLQNLGQGPELLIRYENEEAVDDSQLPKDRFSAERLKGVDSTLKIQPAELGDSAVYLCASSLSTSGSYNEQFFGPGTRLTVL.

V usage is TRBV4-1 and J usage is TRBJ1-4; 7 positions agree with TRBD1. V shed 2 bases and J 2 bases; nucleotides not matched to a gene: 5. Germline V gives CDR1 MGHRA, CDR2 YSYEKL. CDR3 length equals 16 residues. CDR3 in amino acids: CASSQPYRGTNEKLFF. The CDR3 coding sequence is TGCGCCAGCAGCCAACCTTACAGGGGCACTAATGAAAAACTGTTTTTT.

The rearrangement joins TRBV5-1 to TRBJ2-1; 7 bases are shared with TRBD2. This CDR3 has 13 amino acids. Germline values: CDR1 SGHRS, CDR2 YFSETQ. Trimming at V came to 4 bases and at J to 5 bases, leaving 3 bases not matched to a gene. CDR3 amino acids: CASSAGLHNEQFF. The CDR3 DNA reads as TGCGCCAGCAGCGCGGGACTACACAATGAGCAGTTCTTC.

The chain links TRBV28 to TRBJ1-5; D is uncertain. Trimming took off 4 bases at V and 1 base at J, with 17 bases between the two ends. Germline assignment: CDR1 MDHEN and CDR2 SYDVKM. CDR3 size: 17 residues. In nucleotides, the CDR3 is TGTGCCAGCAGTTCGATTCAACGTAGTCGCAGCAATCAGCCCCAGCATTTT. It is translated as CASSSIQRSRSNQPQHF.

The table lists this clone with many counts. This chain connects TRBV6-4 to TRBJ2-2, with D unclear. Trimming removed 7 bases from V and 5 bases from J, with 17 bases in between. The CDR3 has 15 residues. CDR1 and CDR2 (germline): MRHNA, SNTAGT. The CDR3: CASTRDPEVTGELFF. The DNA of the CDR3 is TGTGCCAGCACCAGAGACCCCGAAGTAACCGGGGAGCTGTTTTTT.

This chain joins TRBV7-8 and TRBJ2-1, with unresolved D. Trimming took off 5 bases at V and 2 bases at J, with 16 bases between the two ends. The germline gives CDR1 SGHVS, CDR2 FQNEAQ. The CDR3 sequence is 16 residues long. This CDR3 reads CASSPHRVKPYNEQFF. DNA of the CDR3: TGTGCCAGCAGCCCCCACCGGGTTAAGCCCTACAATGAGCAGTTCTTC.

V usage is TRBV5-4 and J usage is TRBJ2-7, with 11 positions matching TRBD2. The CDR3 runs to 14 residues. V lost 5 bases to trimming and J lost 6 bases; unmatched junction nucleotides: 7. Germline V CDR1 and CDR2: SGHNT, YYREEE (reference sequence). The CDR3: CASRLAGEVGEQYF. CDR3 DNA: TGTGCCAGCAGACTAGCGGGAGAGGTGGGCGAGCAGTACTTC.

The rearrangement links TRBV29-1 to TRBJ2-3; 10 positions match TRBD1. The CDR3 contains 14 residues. Germline V lookup: CDR1 SQVTM, CDR2 ANQGSEA. Trimming removed 7 bases from V and 0 bases from J; junction bases left unmatched: 4. The CDR3 bases are TGCAGCGACATGGGACAGGGGAGCACAGATACGCAGTATTTT. Its translation is CSDMGQGSTDTQYF.

Comments on this clone: A clone one base away is much larger, so this may be a read error. The rearrangement joins TRBV7-6 to TRBJ1-2; perhaps TRBD1 as D (6 bases). Trimming shortened V by 5 bases and J by 2 bases, and 9 bases separated the two germline ends. From germline, CDR1 is SGHVS and CDR2 FNYEAQ. The CDR3 consists of 13 residues. CDR3: CASSPDRNYGYTF. CDR3 DNA: TGTGCCAGCAGCCCGGACAGAAACTATGGCTACACCTTC.